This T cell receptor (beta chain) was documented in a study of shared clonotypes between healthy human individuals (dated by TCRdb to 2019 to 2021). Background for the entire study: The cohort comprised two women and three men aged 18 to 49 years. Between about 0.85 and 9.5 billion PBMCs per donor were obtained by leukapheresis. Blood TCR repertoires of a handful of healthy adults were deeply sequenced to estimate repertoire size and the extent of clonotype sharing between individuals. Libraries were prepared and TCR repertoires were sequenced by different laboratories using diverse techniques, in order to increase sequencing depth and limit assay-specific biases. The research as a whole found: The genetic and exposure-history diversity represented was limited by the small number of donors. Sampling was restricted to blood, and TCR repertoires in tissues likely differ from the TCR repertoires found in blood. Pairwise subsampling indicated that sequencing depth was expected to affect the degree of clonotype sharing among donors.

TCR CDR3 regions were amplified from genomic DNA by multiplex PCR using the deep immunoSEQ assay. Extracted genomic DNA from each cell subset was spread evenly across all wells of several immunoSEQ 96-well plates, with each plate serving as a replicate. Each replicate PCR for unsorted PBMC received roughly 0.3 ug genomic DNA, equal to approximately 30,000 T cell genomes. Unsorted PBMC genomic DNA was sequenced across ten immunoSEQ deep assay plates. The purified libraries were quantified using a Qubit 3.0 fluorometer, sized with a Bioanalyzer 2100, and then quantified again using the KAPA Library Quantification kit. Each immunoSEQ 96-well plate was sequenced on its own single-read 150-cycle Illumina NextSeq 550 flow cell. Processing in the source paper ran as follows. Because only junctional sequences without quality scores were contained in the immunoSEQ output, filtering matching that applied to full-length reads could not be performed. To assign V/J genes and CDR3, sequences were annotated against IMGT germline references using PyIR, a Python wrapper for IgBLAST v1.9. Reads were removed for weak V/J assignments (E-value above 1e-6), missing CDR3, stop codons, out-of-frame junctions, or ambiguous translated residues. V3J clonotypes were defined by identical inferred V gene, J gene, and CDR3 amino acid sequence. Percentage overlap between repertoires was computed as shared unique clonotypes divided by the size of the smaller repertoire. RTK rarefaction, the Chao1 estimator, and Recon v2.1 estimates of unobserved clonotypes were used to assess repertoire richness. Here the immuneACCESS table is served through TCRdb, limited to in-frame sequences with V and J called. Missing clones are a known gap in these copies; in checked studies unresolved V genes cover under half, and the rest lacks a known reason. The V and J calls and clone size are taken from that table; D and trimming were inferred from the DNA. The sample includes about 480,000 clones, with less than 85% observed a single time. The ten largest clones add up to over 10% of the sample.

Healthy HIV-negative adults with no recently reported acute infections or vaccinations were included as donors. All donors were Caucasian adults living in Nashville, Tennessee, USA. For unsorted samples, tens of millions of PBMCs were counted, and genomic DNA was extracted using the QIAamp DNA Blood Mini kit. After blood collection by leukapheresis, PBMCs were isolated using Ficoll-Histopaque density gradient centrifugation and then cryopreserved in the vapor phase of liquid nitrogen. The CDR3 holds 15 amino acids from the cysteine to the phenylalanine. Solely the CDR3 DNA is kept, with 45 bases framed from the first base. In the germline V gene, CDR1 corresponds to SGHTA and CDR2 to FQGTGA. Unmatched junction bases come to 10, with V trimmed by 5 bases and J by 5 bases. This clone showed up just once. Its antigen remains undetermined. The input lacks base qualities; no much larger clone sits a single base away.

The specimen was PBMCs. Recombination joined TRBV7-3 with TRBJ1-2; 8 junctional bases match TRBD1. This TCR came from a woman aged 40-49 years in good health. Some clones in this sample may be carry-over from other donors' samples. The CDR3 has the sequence CASSPQGASEYGYTF. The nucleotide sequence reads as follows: TGTGCCAGCAGCCCCCAGGGGGCCTCGGAGTATGGCTACACCTTC.